The next 20 T cell receptor beta chains were all read from a single sample in a study of T-cell memory formation after mild COVID-19. TCRdb redid the calling of the 5' RACE reads with MiXCR, one entry per CDR3 protein. The top ten hold 25% to 35% of the sample, which has tens of thousands of distinct CDR3 sequences, approximately 15% seen once. Material: PBMCs or a T cell subset sorted from them (not recorded which). These receptor sequences come from an adult woman who had mild COVID-19 (a few samples of this study predate the infection). Cell type and time point are not known.

This clonotype was found many times. The V and J genes are TRBV7-8 and TRBJ2-1; D may be TRBD1 (6 bases). The CDR3 covers 17 residues. Trimming took off 2 bases at V and 7 bases at J, with 21 bases between the two ends. The V gene's germline CDR1 is SGHVS and CDR2 FQNEAQ. The CDR3 is CASSLSPEQGPWNEQFF. The CDR3 nucleotides are TGTGCCAGCAGCTTAAGCCCGGAACAGGGTCCCTGGAATGAGCAGTTCTTC.

The V and J genes are TRBV5-6 and TRBJ2-3; D ambiguous. Germline assignment: CDR1 SGHDT and CDR2 YYEEEE. Trimming removed 2 bases at V and 5 bases at J, with 3 bases between. The CDR3 consists of 11 residues. CDR3 DNA sequence: TGTGCCAGCAGCTTAGAAGATACGCAGTATTTT. Translation: CASSLEDTQYF.

There are a few counts of this clonotype. The chain employs TRBV19 and TRBJ2-1, with D uncertain. The CDR3 has 13 residues. CDR1 is LNHDA and CDR2 is SQIVND in the germline V gene (reference sequence). V dropped 5 bases and J dropped 3 bases, with 8 bases sitting between them. DNA for the CDR3: TGTGCCAGTAGTGCTATAAACTACAATGAGCAGTTCTTC. This sequence encodes CASSAINYNEQFF.

The rearrangement links TRBV7-9 to TRBJ2-5, with 7 nucleotides matching TRBD2. This CDR3 is built from 17 residues. Germline lookup yields CDR1 SEHNR and CDR2 FQNEAQ (reference sequence). V lost 2 bases and J lost 2; bases outside the gene matches: 11. The CDR3 DNA is TGTGCCAGCAGCTTATCATGGGCGGGAGAGGGGCAAGAGACCCAGTACTTC. Encoded protein: CASSLSWAGEGQETQYF.

The gene calls are TRBV29-1 and TRBJ2-1; 13 bases are a match to TRBD2. The V gene's germline CDR1 is SQVTM and CDR2 ANQGSEA. The CDR3 covers 15 residues. V shed 0 bases and J 5 bases; nucleotides not matched to a gene: 1. The CDR3 sequence: CSVEDGLAGDNEQFF. CDR3 sequence (DNA): TGCAGCGTTGAAGATGGACTAGCGGGAGACAATGAGCAGTTCTTC.

This clonotype was counted a few times. The rearrangement joins TRBV7-8 to TRBJ2-3; TRBD2 might be the D (7 bases). Trimming left V 5 bases short and J 3 bases short, with 15 bases between. The CDR3 has 15 residues. Germline V lookup: CDR1 SGHVS, CDR2 FQNEAQ. CDR3 nucleotide sequence: TGTGCCAGCAGCCGTGTTGGGGGGGCGACAGATACGCAGTATTTT. Translated: CASSRVGGATDTQYF.

CDR3 region: CSVEGQGKNEQFF. CDR3 nucleotide sequence: TGCAGCGTTGAAGGACAGGGTAAAAATGAGCAGTTCTTC. This chain links TRBV29-1 with TRBJ2-1, with 7 bases fitting TRBD1. With 1 base clipped from V and 7 bases from J, the junction kept 4 bases outside the gene matches. The CDR3 sequence is 13 residues long. CDR1 and CDR2 (germline): SQVTM, ANQGSEA.

The rearrangement joins TRBV20-1 to TRBJ2-3; no clear D. With 2 bases removed from V and 0 bases from J, the gap between germline ends came to 18 bases. CDR1 and CDR2 (germline): DFQATT, SNEGSKA (reference sequence). The CDR3 extends over 17 amino acids. CDR3 in amino acids: CSARPPARYSSTDTQYF. In nucleotides, the CDR3 is TGCAGTGCTAGACCGCCTGCCCGGTACTCCAGCACAGATACGCAGTATTTT.

CDR3 protein: CASSLTGSGSGANVLTF. CDR3 nucleotides: TGTGCCAGCAGCTTGACAGGGTCAGGCTCTGGGGCCAACGTCCTGACTTTC. The chain carries TRBV5-6 and TRBJ2-6; possibly TRBD1 for D (6 bases). Germline V gives CDR1 SGHDT, CDR2 YYEEEE. The germline V and J ends were trimmed by 1 base and 0 bases, with 11 bases remaining between them. The CDR3 contains 17 residues.

The chain uses TRBV5-1 and TRBJ2-7; D not resolved. There are 13 residues in the CDR3. CDR1 SGHRS and CDR2 YFSETQ come from the germline V gene. Trimming left V 1 base short and J 5 bases short, with 10 bases between. The CDR3 region has the DNA TGCGCCAGCAGCTTGTTAGGTGCGGACGAGCAGTACTTC. It yields the protein CASSLLGADEQYF.

This clonotype was seen many times. The chain uses TRBV5-1 and TRBJ2-7; no firm D call. Trimming shortened V by 0 bases and J by 0 bases, and 4 bases separated the two germline ends. The CDR3 totals 13 residues. Germline CDR1 reads SGHRS; CDR2 reads YFSETQ. The CDR3 DNA is TGCGCCAGCAGCTTGGGTAGCTCCTACGAGCAGTACTTC. Amino acid sequence: CASSLGSSYEQYF.

The chain is built from TRBV6-2 or TRBV6-3 and TRBJ2-3; 10 bases map to TRBD2. Germline CDR1 reads MNHEY; CDR2 reads SVGEGT. Losses at the gene ends were 4 bases for V and 2 bases for J; bases not matched to a gene: 9. This CDR3 comprises 17 residues. In DNA, the CDR3 is TGTGCCAGCAGTTTTCCGAGGACTAGCGGAAACACAGATACGCAGTATTTT. Translating gives CASSFPRTSGNTDTQYF.

The chain carries TRBV12-3 or TRBV12-4 and TRBJ2-1, with TRBD1 as a possible D gene (5 bases). Trimming removed 3 bases from V and 4 bases from J, with 16 bases in between. The CDR3 length is 16 residues. The CDR3 DNA follows: TGTGCCAGCAGTTTTTTGGGGCAGACCCTTTACAATGAGCAGTTCTTC. Translation gives CASSFLGQTLYNEQFF.

The chain recombines TRBV20-1 with TRBJ2-7; TRBD2 agrees at 13 bases. The J segment lost 3 bases and the V segment lost 7 bases, leaving 6 bases of the junction unmatched. The length of the CDR3 is 14 residues. Germline-derived CDR1 and CDR2 are DFQATT and SNEGSKA (reference sequence). CDR3 region: CSGTSGGRDYEQYF. The CDR3 nucleotides read TGCAGTGGGACTAGCGGGGGCCGGGACTACGAGCAGTACTTC.

This clonotype has a handful of counts. This chain connects TRBV9 to TRBJ2-2; 7 bases agree with TRBD2. The ends lost 0 bases at V and 5 bases at J; junction bases unmatched: 4. The CDR3 length is 15 residues. Per germline, CDR1 SGDLS and CDR2 YYNGEE. The CDR3 reads CASSVASGPTGELFF. In DNA, the CDR3 is TGTGCCAGCAGCGTAGCTAGCGGTCCTACCGGGGAGCTGTTTTTT.

V usage is TRBV20-1 and J usage is TRBJ2-3; 9 positions agree with TRBD1. The CDR3 covers 16 residues. Germline CDR1 reads DFQATT; CDR2 reads SNEGSKA (reference sequence). After removal of 0 bases from V and 7 bases from J, the junction contained 11 bases not matched to a gene. The CDR3 is CSARDRDRDKLYTQYF. In DNA form, the CDR3 reads TGCAGTGCTAGAGATCGGGACAGGGACAAGTTATATACGCAGTATTTT.

The chain has TRBV4-2 and TRBJ1-5; 10 nucleotides align to TRBD1. Per the germline V gene, CDR1 is LGHNA and CDR2 is YNFKEQ. The CDR3 runs to 14 residues. V shed 1 base, J shed 6 bases, and the junction held 0 bases outside the gene matches. In DNA, the CDR3 is TGTGCCAGCAGCCAAGGACAGGGGGCTCAGCCCCAGCATTTT. It encodes CASSQGQGAQPQHF.

This clonotype was counted only a few times. The chain employs TRBV24-1 and TRBJ2-1, with a possible D match to TRBD2 (5 bases). Looked up from germline, CDR1 is KGHDR and CDR2 is SFDVKD. The CDR3 is made up of 12 amino acids. Trimming shortened V by 7 bases and J by 8 bases, and 11 bases separated the two germline ends. The chain's CDR3 is CATSVRGDEQFF. In DNA, the CDR3 is TGTGCCACCAGCGTACGGGGAGATGAGCAGTTCTTC.

This clonotype was found a few times. The V and J genes are TRBV29-1 and TRBJ2-1; possibly TRBD1 or TRBD2 for D (6 bases each). Germline V CDR1 and CDR2: SQVTM, ANQGSEA. V lost 4 bases and J 2 bases, leaving 21 bases between the germline ends. The CDR3 loop spans 17 amino acids. This CDR3 is CSVVGGSYLLAYNEQFF. The CDR3, as DNA: TGCAGCGTTGTAGGGGGGTCCTATCTCCTGGCCTACAATGAGCAGTTCTTC.

In its sample, this clonotype was seen a few times. This rearrangement joins TRBV7-9 to TRBJ2-3; TRBD2 matches 7 bases. The trim removed 2 bases at V and 5 bases at J, leaving 19 bases unmatched. The CDR3 is made up of 19 amino acids. Germline V gives CDR1 SEHNR, CDR2 FQNEAQ (reference sequence). CDR3 loop: CASSLTLGLGGRGGDTQYF. As DNA, the CDR3 is TGTGCCAGCAGCTTAACCCTCGGGCTCGGCGGGAGAGGTGGAGATACGCAGTATTTT.